This section outlines one TCR beta chain sequence together with its context. Its antigen is unidentified. The assay was immunoSEQ multiplex PCR, and TCRdb's table has in-frame clones only and misses some. Of 25,000 to 30,000 clones listed, approximately 86% were seen once; the top ten hold around 16%. These data are taken from a study of OX40 agonist ivuxolimab in advanced cancers. Across the whole study: The patients got ivuxolimab, which is an agonistic anti-OX40 (CD134) antibody. Overall study findings and caveats: The expanded peripheral T cells' antigen specificity was not determined.

Germline loops: CDR1 LNHDA, CDR2 SQIVND (reference sequence). Trimming removed 9 bases from V and 1 base from J, with 9 bases in between. The length of the CDR3 is 12 residues. The origin of this receptor is an adult with an advanced solid tumor such as melanoma, head and neck, liver or kidney cancer. The specimen comprised CD4+ or CD8+ T cells sorted from blood, sampled in a trial of the OX40 agonist ivuxolimab. The chain joins TRBV19 to TRBJ1-1, with D perhaps TRBD1 (5 bases). Written as DNA, the CDR3 is TGTGCCAGCGCCCAGGGGAACACTGAAGCTTTCTTT. It yields the protein CASAQGNTEAFF.